Presented here are 8 T cell receptor beta chains from one specimen sequenced in a study of T cells in Graves' hyperthyroidism and ophthalmopathy. RNA transcripts yielded amplified TCR beta CDR3 regions. When the TCR CDR3 underwent first-round RT-PCR, the HTBI primer set was used. TCRdb processed the multiplex PCR reads anew with MiXCR; each CDR3 protein has one entry. The sample has 300,000 to 450,000 distinct CDR3 sequences, 15% to 20% seen once. Material for sequencing was blood. These receptors all come from a woman aged 25 to 39 with Graves' hyperthyroidism that later progressed to Graves' ophthalmopathy.

This clonotype was counted a few times. The rearrangement joins TRBV28 to TRBJ1-5, with D possibly TRBD1 on 5 matching bases. The germline V and J ends were trimmed by 6 bases and 2 bases, with 11 bases remaining between them. Germline V gene sequence: CDR1 MDHEN, CDR2 SYDVKM. The CDR3 is 14 amino acids. CDR3 sequence (DNA): TGTGCCAGCAGCCCCGGGACCCGCAATCAGCCCCAGCATTTT. Amino acid sequence: CASSPGTRNQPQHF. The full variable domain, rest sourced from reference TRBV28 and TRBJ1-5, is DVKVTQSSRYLVKRTGEKVFLECVQDMDHENMFWYRQDPGLGLRLIYFSYDVKMKEKGDIPEGYSVSREKKERFSLILESASTNQTSMYLCASSPGTRNQPQHFGDGTRLSIL.

In this sample, this clonotype turned up many times. DNA for the CDR3: TGTGCCAGCAGTTTACGGTCGGCAGCAAAGCCCTACGAGCAGTACTTC. It encodes CASSLRSAAKPYEQYF. The chain uses TRBV28 and TRBJ2-7, with D unclear. The CDR3 loop spans 16 amino acids. Germline V lookup: CDR1 MDHEN, CDR2 SYDVKM. With 2 bases removed from V and 2 bases from J, the gap between germline ends came to 16 bases.

This clonotype came up a few times. The V and J genes are TRBV6-1 and TRBJ2-1; a weak D match, TRBD2 (6 bases). V dropped 2 bases and J dropped 5 bases, with 16 bases sitting between them. CDR3 size: 16 residues. In germline, CDR1 is MNHNS, CDR2 SASEGT. The CDR3 bases are TGTGCCAGCAGTGAACGGACGGGAGAAATAAACAATGAGCAGTTCTTC. It encodes CASSERTGEINNEQFF.

The J gene is TRBJ1-5, the V gene TRBV6-1; 9 nucleotides match TRBD1. Trimming removed 5 bases from V and 2 bases from J; junction bases left unmatched: 7. The V gene's germline CDR1 is MNHNS and CDR2 SASEGT. This CDR3 has 16 residues. The CDR3 spells CASSRNRGLGNQPQHF. Here the CDR3 DNA reads TGTGCCAGCAGTCGCAACAGGGGGCTCGGCAATCAGCCCCAGCATTTT.

The V and J genes are TRBV7-9 and TRBJ2-3, with D maybe TRBD2 (6 bases). CDR3 length equals 15 residues. Germline V gives CDR1 SEHNR, CDR2 FQNEAQ (reference sequence). Deletions cut 3 bases from V and 2 bases from J, with 12 bases between. The CDR3 here is CASSFAGSSTDTQYF. CDR3 nucleotide sequence: TGTGCCAGCAGCTTTGCGGGAAGCTCCACAGATACGCAGTATTTT.

This clonotype came up many times. V gene TRBV24-1 combines with J gene TRBJ1-3; no clear D gene. V lost 5 bases and J lost 0, with 22 bases in between. CDR3 length: 19 residues. The V gene's germline CDR1 is KGHDR and CDR2 SFDVKD. CDR3 DNA: TGTGCCACCAGTGGGGTACAGTCCCTAAACTCTTTCTCTGGAAACACCATATATTTT. Translation gives CATSGVQSLNSFSGNTIYF.

This clonotype has only a few counts. The chain couples TRBV6-1 to TRBJ2-2; the match to TRBD2 covers 8 bases. V was clipped by 6 bases and J by 7 bases; unmatched bases: 13. The CDR3 totals 16 residues. Germline CDR1 MNHNS, CDR2 SASEGT. CDR3 in DNA: TGTGCCAGCAGCAAAATAGGGGCGGGAGGCCACGGGGAGCTGTTTTTT. Protein sequence: CASSKIGAGGHGELFF.

The sample holds a few counts of this clonotype. V and J are TRBV13 and TRBJ1-1; possibly TRBD1 for D (6 bases). V lost 3 bases and J 3 bases, leaving 8 bases between the germline ends. The CDR3 has 13 amino acids. CDR1 and CDR2 (germline): PRHDT, FYEKMQ (reference sequence). CDR3 nucleotide sequence: TGTGCCAGCAGCTTTGAGGGGGACACTGAAGCTTTCTTT. The encoded protein is CASSFEGDTEAFF. The full variable domain, rest sourced from reference TRBV13 and TRBJ1-1, is AAGVIQSPRHLIKEKRETATLKCYPIPRHDTVYWYQQGPGQDPQFLISFYEKMQSDKGSIPDRFSAQQFSDYHSELNMSSLELGDSALYFCASSFEGDTEAFFGQGTRLTVV.